Listed below are T cell receptor beta chains from one sample, sequenced in a study of OX40 agonist ivuxolimab in advanced cancers. Method: immunoSEQ multiplex PCR; TCRdb's copy keeps in-frame clones and lacks some. The sample includes about 15,000 clones, more than 80% seen only once; the top ten take around 29%. Sequencing used CD4+ or CD8+ T cells sorted from blood, obtained in a trial of the OX40 agonist ivuxolimab. The receptors derive from an adult with an advanced solid tumor such as melanoma, head and neck, liver or kidney cancer. The CDR3 runs from the conserved cysteine through the conserved F or W. A D gene is named only where the DNA matches it firmly. Where a row states a size, it is once, few, many or the class of an expanded clone; other rows omit it.

v_call	clone_size	d_call	j_call	cdr3_aa	cdr3_nt
TRBV5-1	-	TRBD1	TRBJ1-1	CASSQQGMNTEAFF	TGCGCCAGCAGTCAACAGGGGATGAACACTGAAGCTTTCTTT
TRBV11-3	-	-	TRBJ2-3	CASSPRGSKGTDTQYF	TGTGCCAGCAGCCCACGGGGATCCAAGGGCACAGATACGCAGTATTTT
TRBV19	-	-	TRBJ1-2	CASRINHRASQKYYGYTF	TGTGCCAGTAGGATTAATCACAGGGCATCCCAAAAATACTATGGCTACACCTTC
TRBV5-8	-	-	TRBJ1-2	CASSLFQPNPTLSGYTF	TGTGCCAGCAGCTTGTTTCAGCCGAATCCGACGTTGAGCGGCTACACCTTC
TRBV6-9	-	TRBD2	TRBJ2-1	CASRPGLAADQFF	TGTGCCAGCAGACCCGGACTAGCGGCTGACCAGTTCTTC
TRBV6-5	few	TRBD1	TRBJ2-7	CASSYGTESYEQYF	TGTGCCAGCAGTTACGGGACAGAGTCCTACGAGCAGTACTTC
TRBV10-2	-	TRBD1	TRBJ2-6	CASRTGGSGANVLTF	TGCGCCAGCAGAACAGGGGGTTCAGGGGCCAACGTCCTGACTTTC
TRBV14	few	TRBD2	TRBJ2-5	CASSQIGLGGQETQYF	TGTGCCAGCAGCCAAATTGGACTAGGAGGCCAAGAGACCCAGTACTTC
TRBV6-1	-	-	TRBJ2-7	CASSEIPPARSYEQYF	TGTGCCAGCAGTGAAATCCCCCCAGCACGCTCCTACGAGCAGTACTTC
TRBV9	-	-	TRBJ2-2	CASSVDLWEDTGELFF	TGTGCCAGCAGCGTAGATCTGTGGGAGGACACCGGGGAGCTGTTTTTT
TRBV29-1	-	-	TRBJ2-7	CSVEDQEEYEQYF	TGCAGCGTTGAAGATCAAGAAGAGTACGAGCAGTACTTC
TRBV18	-	TRBD1	TRBJ1-4	CASSPRTGTNEKLFF	TGTGCCAGCTCACCGAGGACAGGCACTAATGAAAAACTGTTTTTT
TRBV14	-	-	TRBJ2-7	CASSQSVGSSYEQYF	TGTGCCAGCAGCCAATCGGTAGGGAGCTCCTACGAGCAGTACTTC
TRBV9	-	TRBD2	TRBJ2-7	CASSPSGLAYEQYF	TGTGCCAGCAGCCCATCGGGACTAGCCTACGAGCAGTACTTC
TRBV5-4	-	TRBD1	TRBJ1-5	CASSLVGQGGQPQHF	TGTGCCAGCAGCTTGGTTGGACAGGGAGGTCAGCCCCAGCATTTT
TRBV19	-	TRBD1	TRBJ1-1	CASSKKRTGMNTEAFF	TGTGCCAGTAGTAAGAAAAGGACAGGGATGAACACTGAAGCTTTCTTT
TRBV6-5	-	TRBD2	TRBJ2-7	CASSYREGTYEQYF	TGTGCCAGCAGTTACCGGGAGGGAACCTACGAGCAGTACTTC
TRBV7-2	-	-	TRBJ1-5	CASSLGGYNQPQHF	TGTGCCAGCAGCTTAGGAGGGTATAATCAGCCCCAGCATTTT
TRBV4-3	-	-	TRBJ1-5	CASSQGANSNQPQHF	TGCGCCAGCAGCCAAGGAGCAAACAGCAATCAGCCCCAGCATTTT
TRBV2	-	-	TRBJ2-3	CASSEGTHSTDTQYF	TGTGCCAGCAGTGAAGGGACACATAGCACAGATACGCAGTATTTT
TRBV14	-	-	TRBJ2-7	CASSPGQINSYEQYF	TGTGCCAGCAGCCCTGGACAGATAAACTCCTACGAGCAGTACTTC
TRBV6-1	-	-	TRBJ2-7	CASRGSRDPAYEQYF	TGTGCCAGCAGGGGGAGCCGGGACCCTGCCTACGAGCAGTACTTC
TRBV2	-	-	TRBJ2-1	CASSEGPINNEQFF	TGTGCCAGCAGTGAAGGGCCTATCAACAATGAGCAGTTCTTC
TRBV13	once	-	TRBJ2-1	CASSLGGNEQFF	TGTGCCAGCAGCTTGGGGGGCAATGAGCAGTTCTTC
TRBV7-2	-	-	TRBJ2-7	CASSSGPSYEQYF	TGTGCCAGCAGCTCGGGACCTAGCTACGAGCAGTACTTC
TRBV7-8	-	-	TRBJ1-3	CASSLGRGGIGGNTIYF	TGTGCCAGCAGCTTAGGCCGAGGGGGGATCGGTGGAAACACCATATATTTT
TRBV2	-	-	TRBJ2-7	CASSVVRAYEQYF	TGTGCCAGCAGTGTAGTTAGGGCCTACGAGCAGTACTTC